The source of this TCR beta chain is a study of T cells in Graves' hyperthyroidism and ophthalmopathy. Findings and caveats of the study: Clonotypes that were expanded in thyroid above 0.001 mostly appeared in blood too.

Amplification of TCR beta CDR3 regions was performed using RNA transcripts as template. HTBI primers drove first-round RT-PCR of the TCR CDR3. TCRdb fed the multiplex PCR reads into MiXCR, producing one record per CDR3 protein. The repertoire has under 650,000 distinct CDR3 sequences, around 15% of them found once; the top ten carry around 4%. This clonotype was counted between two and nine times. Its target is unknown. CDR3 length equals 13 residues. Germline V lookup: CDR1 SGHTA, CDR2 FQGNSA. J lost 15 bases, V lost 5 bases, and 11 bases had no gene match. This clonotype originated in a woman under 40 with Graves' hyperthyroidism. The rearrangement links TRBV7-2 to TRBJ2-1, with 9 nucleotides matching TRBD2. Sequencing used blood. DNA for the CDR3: TGTGCCAGCAGCGTGAGGGCGGGAGGGCCCCGGTTCTTC. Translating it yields CASSVRAGGPRFF.